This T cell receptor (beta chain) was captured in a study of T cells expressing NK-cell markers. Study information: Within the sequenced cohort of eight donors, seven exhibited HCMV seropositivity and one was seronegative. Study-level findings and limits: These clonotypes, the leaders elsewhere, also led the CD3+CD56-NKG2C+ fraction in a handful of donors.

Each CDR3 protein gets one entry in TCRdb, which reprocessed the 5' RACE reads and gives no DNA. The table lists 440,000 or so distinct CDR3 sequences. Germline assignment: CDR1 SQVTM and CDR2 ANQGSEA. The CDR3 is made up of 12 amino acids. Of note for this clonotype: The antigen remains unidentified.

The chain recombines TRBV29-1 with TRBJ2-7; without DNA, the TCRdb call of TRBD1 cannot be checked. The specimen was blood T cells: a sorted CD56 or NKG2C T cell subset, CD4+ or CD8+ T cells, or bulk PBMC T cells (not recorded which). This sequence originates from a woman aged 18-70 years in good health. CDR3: CSVSTGGYEQYF.